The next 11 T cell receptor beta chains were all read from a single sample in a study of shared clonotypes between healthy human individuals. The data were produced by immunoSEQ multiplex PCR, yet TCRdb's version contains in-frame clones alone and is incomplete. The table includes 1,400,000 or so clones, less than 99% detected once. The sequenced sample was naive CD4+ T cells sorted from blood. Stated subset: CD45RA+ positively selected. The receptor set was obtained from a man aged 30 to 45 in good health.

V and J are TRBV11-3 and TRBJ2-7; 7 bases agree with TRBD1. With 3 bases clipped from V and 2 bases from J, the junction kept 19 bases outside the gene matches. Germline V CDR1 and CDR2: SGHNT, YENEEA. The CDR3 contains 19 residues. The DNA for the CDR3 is TGTGCCAGCAGCTTCCCGCCCACAGGGGTCGGGCGACCTACCTACGAGCAGTACTTC. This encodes CASSFPPTGVGRPTYEQYF.

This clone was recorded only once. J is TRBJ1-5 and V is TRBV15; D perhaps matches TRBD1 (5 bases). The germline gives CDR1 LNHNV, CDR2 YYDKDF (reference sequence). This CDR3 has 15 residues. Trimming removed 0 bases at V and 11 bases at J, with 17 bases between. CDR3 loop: CATSRDAGTPFAQHF. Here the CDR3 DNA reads TGTGCCACCAGCAGAGATGCAGGGACCCCATTCGCCCAGCATTTT. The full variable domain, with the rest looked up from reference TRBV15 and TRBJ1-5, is DAMVIQNPRYQVTQFGKPVTLSCSQTLNHNVMYWYQQKSSQAPKLLFHYYDKDFNNEADTPDNFQSRRPNTSFCFLDIRSPGLGDTAMYLCATSRDAGTPFAQHFGDGTRLSIL.

CDR3 in amino acids: CASHGNTEAFF. CDR3 coding DNA: TGTGCCAGCCACGGGAACACTGAAGCTTTCTTT. V gene TRBV6-1 combines with J gene TRBJ1-1; D gene ambiguous. Germline assignment: CDR1 MNHNS and CDR2 SASEGT. CDR3 length equals 11 residues. V was pared by 8 bases and J by 1 base, with 5 bases between.

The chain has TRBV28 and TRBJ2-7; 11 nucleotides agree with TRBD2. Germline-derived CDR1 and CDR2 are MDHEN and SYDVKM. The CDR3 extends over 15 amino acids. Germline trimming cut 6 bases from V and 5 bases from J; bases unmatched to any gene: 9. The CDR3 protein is CASSAGLAGGDEQYF. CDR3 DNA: TGTGCCAGCAGCGCCGGACTAGCGGGCGGGGACGAGCAGTACTTC.

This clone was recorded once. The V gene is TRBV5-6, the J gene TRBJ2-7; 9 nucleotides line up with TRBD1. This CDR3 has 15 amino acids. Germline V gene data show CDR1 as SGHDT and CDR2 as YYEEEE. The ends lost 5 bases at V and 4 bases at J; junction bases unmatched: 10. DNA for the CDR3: TGTGCCAGCAGTTATGGTGAGGACAGGGGTTACGAGCAGTACTTC. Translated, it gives CASSYGEDRGYEQYF.

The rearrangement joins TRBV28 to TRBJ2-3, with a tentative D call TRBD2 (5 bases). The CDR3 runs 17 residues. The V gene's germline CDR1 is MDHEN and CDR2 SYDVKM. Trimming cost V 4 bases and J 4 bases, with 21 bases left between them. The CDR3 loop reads CASSSRSVGVGPDTQYF. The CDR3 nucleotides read TGTGCCAGCAGTTCCCGAAGTGTGGGAGTTGGCCCAGATACGCAGTATTTT.

CDR3 in amino acids: CASSPGFTVQETQYF. Here the CDR3 DNA reads TGTGCCAGTAGCCCTGGGTTCACCGTCCAAGAGACCCAGTACTTC. The chain employs TRBV19 and TRBJ2-5; D is ambiguous. CDR3 length: 15 amino acids. Trimming left V 6 bases short and J 1 base short, with 15 bases between. The germline V gene has CDR1 LNHDA and CDR2 SQIVND (reference sequence).

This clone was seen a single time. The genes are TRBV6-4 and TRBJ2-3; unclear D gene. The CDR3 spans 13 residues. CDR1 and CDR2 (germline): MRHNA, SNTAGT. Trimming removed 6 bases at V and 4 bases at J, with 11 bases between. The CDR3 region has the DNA TGTGCCAGCAGCCGAGACAAGGCAGATACGCAGTATTTT. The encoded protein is CASSRDKADTQYF.

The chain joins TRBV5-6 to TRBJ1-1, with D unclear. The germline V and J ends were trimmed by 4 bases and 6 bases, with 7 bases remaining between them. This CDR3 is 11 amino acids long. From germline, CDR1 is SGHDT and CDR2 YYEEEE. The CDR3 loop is CASSRISEAFF. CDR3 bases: TGTGCCAGCAGCCGAATTTCTGAAGCTTTCTTT.

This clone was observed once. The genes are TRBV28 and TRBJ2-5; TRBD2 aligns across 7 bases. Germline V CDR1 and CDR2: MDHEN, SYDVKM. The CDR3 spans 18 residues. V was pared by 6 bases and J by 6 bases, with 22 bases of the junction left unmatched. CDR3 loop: CASSLVIAYGRAEKTQYF. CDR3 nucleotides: TGTGCCAGCAGCCTCGTAATTGCATATGGGAGGGCCGAGAAGACCCAGTACTTC.

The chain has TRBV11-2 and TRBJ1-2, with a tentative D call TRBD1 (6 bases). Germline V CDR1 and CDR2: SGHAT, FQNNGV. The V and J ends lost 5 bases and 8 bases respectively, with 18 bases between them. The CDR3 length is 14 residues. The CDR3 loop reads CASSHTKGDLGYTF. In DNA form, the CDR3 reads TGTGCCAGCAGCCATACCAAGGGGGATTTGGGCTACACCTTC. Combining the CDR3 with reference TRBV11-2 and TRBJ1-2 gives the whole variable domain EAGVAQSPRYKIIEKRQSVAFWCNPISGHATLYWYQQILGQGPKLLIQFQNNGVVDDSQLPKDRFSAERLKGVDSTLKIQPAKLEDSAVYLCASSHTKGDLGYTFGSGTRLTVV.